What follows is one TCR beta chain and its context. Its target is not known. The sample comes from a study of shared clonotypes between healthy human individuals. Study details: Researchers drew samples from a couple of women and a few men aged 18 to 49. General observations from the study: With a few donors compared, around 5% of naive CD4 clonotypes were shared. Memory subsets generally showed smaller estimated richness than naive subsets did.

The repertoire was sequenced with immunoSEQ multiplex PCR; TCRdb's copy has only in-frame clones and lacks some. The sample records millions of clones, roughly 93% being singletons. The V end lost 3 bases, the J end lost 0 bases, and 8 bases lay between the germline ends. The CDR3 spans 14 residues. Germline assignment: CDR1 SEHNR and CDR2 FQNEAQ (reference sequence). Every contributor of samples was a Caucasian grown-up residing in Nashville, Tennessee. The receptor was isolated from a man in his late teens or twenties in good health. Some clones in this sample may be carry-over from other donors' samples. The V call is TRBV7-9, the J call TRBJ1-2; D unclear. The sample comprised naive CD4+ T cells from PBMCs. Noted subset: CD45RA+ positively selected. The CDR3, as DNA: TGTGCCAGCAGCTTCTCGGCAACTAACTATGGCTACACCTTC. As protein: CASSFSATNYGYTF. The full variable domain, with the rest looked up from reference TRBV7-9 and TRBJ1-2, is DTGVSQNPRHKITKRGQNVTFRCDPISEHNRLYWYRQTLGQGPEFLTYFQNEAQLEKSRLLSDRFSAERPKGSFSTLEIQRTEQGDSAMYLCASSFSATNYGYTFGSGTRLTVV.